Listed below are T cell receptor beta chains from one sample, sequenced in a study of CD8+CD57+ T cells in acquired aplastic anemia. TCRdb reprocessed the reads with MiXCR, giving one entry per CDR3 protein. The repertoire consists of about 180,000 distinct CDR3 sequences, with roughly 48% occurring once and the leading ten covering around 1.1%. Sequences were obtained from sorted CD4+, CD8+, or CD8+CD57+ T cells (not recorded which) from PBMCs. Receptors were obtained from a human donor with aplastic anemia. The CDR3 runs from the conserved cysteine through the conserved F or W. The D gene is left open where the match is weak. Some rows have no size entry. The others give once, few or many, or a class for an expanded clone.

J | size | D | V | CDR3 | DNA
TRBJ2-3 | - | TRBD2 | TRBV10-3 | CAISESLAGADTQYF | TGTGCCATCAGTGAGTCCCTAGCGGGAGCCGATACGCAGTATTTT
TRBJ2-6 | - | - | TRBV24-1 | CATSEAQISGANVLTF | TGTGCCACCAGTGAAGCACAGATCTCTGGGGCCAACGTCCTGACCTTC
TRBJ2-3 | - | - | TRBV24-1 | CATSDSDRWNTQYF | TGTGCCACCAGTGATTCGGACAGATGGAATACGCAGTATTTT
TRBJ2-1 | few | - | TRBV7-3 | CASSWGPYNEQFF | TGTGCCAGCAGCTGGGGACCTTACAATGAGCAGTTCTTC
TRBJ2-3 | many | TRBD1 | TRBV20-1 | CSARDARQGTFQLNTQYF | TGCAGTGCTAGAGATGCTCGACAGGGAACTTTCCAATTGAATACGCAGTATTTT
TRBJ2-5 | - | TRBD2 | TRBV6-2/TRBV6-3 | CASRLAGGSTQETQYF | TGTGCCAGCAGGCTAGCGGGAGGATCGACCCAAGAGACCCAGTACTTC
TRBJ1-1 | - | TRBD1 | TRBV6-1 | CASSEGTGGAEAFF | TGTGCCAGCAGTGAAGGCACAGGGGGTGCTGAAGCTTTCTTT
TRBJ2-2 | - | - | TRBV5-1 | CASSLSTSGGIGELFF | TGCGCCAGCAGCTTGTCTACCTCTGGAGGGATCGGGGAGCTGTTTTTT
TRBJ1-2 | many | TRBD1 | TRBV12-3/TRBV12-4 | CASSPGGDYGYTF | TGTGCCAGCAGCCCAGGGGGAGACTATGGCTACACCTTC
TRBJ1-1 | once | TRBD1 | TRBV19 | CASSGWDRTEAFF | TGTGCCAGTAGTGGTTGGGACAGGACTGAAGCTTTCTTT
TRBJ2-3 | many | - | TRBV9 | CASSGGVKDTQYF | TGTGCCAGCAGCGGGGGGGTCAAAGATACGCAGTATTTT
TRBJ2-3 | many | - | TRBV7-2 | CASSHARGSSVPDTQYF | TGTGCCAGCAGCCACGCCCGGGGCAGTTCAGTACCAGATACGCAGTATTTT
TRBJ2-7 | - | TRBD1 | TRBV4-1 | CASSQRQGYEQYF | TGCGCCAGCAGCCAACGACAGGGCTACGAGCAGTACTTC
TRBJ2-5 | - | TRBD2 | TRBV9 | CASSIGLAGHETQYF | TGTGCCAGCAGCATTGGACTAGCGGGGCATGAGACCCAGTACTTC
TRBJ2-2 | - | TRBD2 | TRBV5-4 | CASRPLAGENTGELFF | TGTGCCAGCAGACCTCTAGCGGGGGAGAACACCGGGGAGCTGTTTTTT
TRBJ2-2 | many | - | TRBV19 | CASWGANTGELFF | TGTGCCAGTTGGGGCGCGAACACCGGGGAGCTGTTTTTT